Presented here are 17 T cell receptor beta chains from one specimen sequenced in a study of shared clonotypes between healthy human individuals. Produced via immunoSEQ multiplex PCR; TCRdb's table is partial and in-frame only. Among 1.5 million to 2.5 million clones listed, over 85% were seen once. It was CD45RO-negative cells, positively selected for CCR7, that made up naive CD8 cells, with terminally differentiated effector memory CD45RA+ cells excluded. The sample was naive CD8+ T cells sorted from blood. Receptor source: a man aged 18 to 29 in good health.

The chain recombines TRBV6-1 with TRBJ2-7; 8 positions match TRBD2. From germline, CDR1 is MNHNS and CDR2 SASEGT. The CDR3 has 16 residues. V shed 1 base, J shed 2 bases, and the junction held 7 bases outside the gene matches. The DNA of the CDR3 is TGTGCCAGCAGTGAAGGCCCTCGGGAGGGTCCCTACGAGCAGTACTTC. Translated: CASSEGPREGPYEQYF.

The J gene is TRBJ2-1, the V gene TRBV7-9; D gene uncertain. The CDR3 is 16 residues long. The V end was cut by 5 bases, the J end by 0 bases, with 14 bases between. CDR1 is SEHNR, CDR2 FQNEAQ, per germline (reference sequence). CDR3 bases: TGTGCCAGCAGCCCTGAGAGGACGAGCTCCTACAATGAGCAGTTCTTC. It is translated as CASSPERTSSYNEQFF.

Here the CDR3 DNA reads TGTGCCACCAGGATAACAGGGGGCCAAACTGAAGCTTTCTTT. Translated: CATRITGGQTEAFF. The chain employs TRBV10-3 and TRBJ1-1; 9 bases align to TRBD1. V lost 10 bases to trimming and J lost 5 bases; unmatched junction nucleotides: 11. Looked up from germline, CDR1 is ENHRY and CDR2 is SYGVKD. The CDR3 consists of 14 residues.

The CDR3 reads CATSERSGYNEQFF. The CDR3 DNA is TGTGCCACCAGCGAGCGGAGCGGGTACAATGAGCAGTTCTTC. The rearrangement joins TRBV15 to TRBJ2-1; a weak D match, TRBD2 (6 bases). The CDR3 contains 14 residues. Deletions cut 5 bases from V and 4 bases from J, with 12 bases between. Looked up from germline, CDR1 is LNHNV and CDR2 is YYDKDF (reference sequence).

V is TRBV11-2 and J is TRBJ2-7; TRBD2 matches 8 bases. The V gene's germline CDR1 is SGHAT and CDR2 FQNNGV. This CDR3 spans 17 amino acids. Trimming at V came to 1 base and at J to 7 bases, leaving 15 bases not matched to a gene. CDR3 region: CASSLVVTSGRSGEQYF. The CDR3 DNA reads TGTGCCAGCAGCTTAGTGGTAACCAGCGGGAGATCCGGAGAGCAGTACTTC.

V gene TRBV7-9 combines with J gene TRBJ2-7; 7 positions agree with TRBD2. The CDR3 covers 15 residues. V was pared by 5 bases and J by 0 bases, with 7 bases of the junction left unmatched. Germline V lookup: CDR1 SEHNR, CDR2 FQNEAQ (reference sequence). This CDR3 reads CASSEPGTTSYEQYF. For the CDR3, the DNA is TGTGCCAGCAGCGAACCCGGGACTACCTCCTACGAGCAGTACTTC.

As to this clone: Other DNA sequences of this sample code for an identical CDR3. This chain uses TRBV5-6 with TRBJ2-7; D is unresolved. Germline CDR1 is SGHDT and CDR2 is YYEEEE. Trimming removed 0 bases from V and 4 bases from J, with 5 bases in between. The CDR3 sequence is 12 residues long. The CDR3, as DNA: TGTGCCAGCAGCTTGGTTGGGTACGAGCAGTACTTC. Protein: CASSLVGYEQYF.

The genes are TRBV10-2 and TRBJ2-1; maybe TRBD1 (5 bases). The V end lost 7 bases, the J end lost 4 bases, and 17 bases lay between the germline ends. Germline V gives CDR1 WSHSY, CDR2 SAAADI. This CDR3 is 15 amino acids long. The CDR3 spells CASTSLQALYNEQFF. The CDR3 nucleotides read TGCGCCAGCACTAGTTTACAGGCTTTATACAATGAGCAGTTCTTC.

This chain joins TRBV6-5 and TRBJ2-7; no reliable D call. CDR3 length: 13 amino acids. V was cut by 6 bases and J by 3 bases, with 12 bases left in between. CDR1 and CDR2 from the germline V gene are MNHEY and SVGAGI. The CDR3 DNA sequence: TGTGCCAGCAGCCACTCCGGCCTCTACGAGCAGTACTTC. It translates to CASSHSGLYEQYF.

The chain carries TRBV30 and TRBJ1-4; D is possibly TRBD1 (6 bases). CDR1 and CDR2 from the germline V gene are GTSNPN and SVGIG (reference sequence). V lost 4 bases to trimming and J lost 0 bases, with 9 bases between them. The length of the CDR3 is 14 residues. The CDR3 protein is CAWTRTATNEKLFF. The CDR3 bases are TGTGCCTGGACCCGGACAGCAACTAATGAAAAACTGTTTTTT.

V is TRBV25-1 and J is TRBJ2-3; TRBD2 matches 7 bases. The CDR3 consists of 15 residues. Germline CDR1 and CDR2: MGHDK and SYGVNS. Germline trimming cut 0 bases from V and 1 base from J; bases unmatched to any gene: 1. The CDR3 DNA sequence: TGTGCCAGCAGTGAATACCTAGCGGGCACAGATACGCAGTATTTT. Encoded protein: CASSEYLAGTDTQYF.

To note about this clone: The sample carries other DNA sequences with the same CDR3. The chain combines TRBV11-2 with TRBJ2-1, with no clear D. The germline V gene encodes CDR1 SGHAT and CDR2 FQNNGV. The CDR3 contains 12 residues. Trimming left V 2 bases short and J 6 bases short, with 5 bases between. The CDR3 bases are TGTGCCAGCAGCTTACCCGGCAATGAGCAGTTCTTC. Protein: CASSLPGNEQFF.

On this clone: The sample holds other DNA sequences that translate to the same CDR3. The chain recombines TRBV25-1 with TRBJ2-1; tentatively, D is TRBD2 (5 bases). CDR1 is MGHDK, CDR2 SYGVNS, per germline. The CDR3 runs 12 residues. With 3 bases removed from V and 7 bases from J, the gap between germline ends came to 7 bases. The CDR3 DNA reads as TGTGCCAGCAGTGACCCGGGGAATGAGCAGTTCTTC. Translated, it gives CASSDPGNEQFF.

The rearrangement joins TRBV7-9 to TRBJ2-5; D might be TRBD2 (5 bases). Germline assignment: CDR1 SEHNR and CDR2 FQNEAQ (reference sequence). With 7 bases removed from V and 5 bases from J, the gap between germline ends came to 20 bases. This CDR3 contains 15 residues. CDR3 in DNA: TGTGCCAGCACCTCCGGGGTGGCCGGGGTTGAGACCCAGTACTTC. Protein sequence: CASTSGVAGVETQYF.

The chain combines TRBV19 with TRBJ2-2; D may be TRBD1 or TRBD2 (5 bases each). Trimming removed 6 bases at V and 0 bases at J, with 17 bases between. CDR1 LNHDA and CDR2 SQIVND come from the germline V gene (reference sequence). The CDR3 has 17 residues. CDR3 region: CASSGTDLPPNTGELFF. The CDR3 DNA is TGTGCCAGTAGCGGGACGGACCTCCCCCCGAACACCGGGGAGCTGTTTTTT.

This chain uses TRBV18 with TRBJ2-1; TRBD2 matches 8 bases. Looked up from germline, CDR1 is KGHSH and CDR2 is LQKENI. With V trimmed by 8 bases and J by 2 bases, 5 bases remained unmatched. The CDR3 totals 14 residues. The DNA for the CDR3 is TGTGCCAGCGCCCGGACTAGCCCCTACAATGAGCAGTTCTTC. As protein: CASARTSPYNEQFF.

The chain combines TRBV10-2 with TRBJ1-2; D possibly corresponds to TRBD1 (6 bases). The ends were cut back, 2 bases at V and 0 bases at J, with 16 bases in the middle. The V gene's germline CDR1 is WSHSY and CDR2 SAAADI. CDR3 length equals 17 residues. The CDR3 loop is CASSESPGAGSNYGYTF. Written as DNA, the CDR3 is TGCGCCAGCAGTGAGAGTCCGGGGGCCGGGTCTAACTATGGCTACACCTTC.